The subject of this entry is one T cell receptor beta chain. Profiling relied on immunoSEQ multiplex PCR, and the TCRdb table lists in-frame clones only, not all of them. The sample contains some 98,000 clones, around four fifths of which appear only once. This entry is derived from a study of radiotherapy plus CTLA-4 blockade in lung cancer. Trimming took off 1 base at V and 5 bases at J, with 9 bases between the two ends. The CDR3 consists of 14 residues. Germline CDR1 is KGHSH and CDR2 is LQKENI. The source material was peripheral blood, sampled from a patient treated with radiotherapy plus ipilimumab. This clonotype originated in a human donor with non-small cell lung cancer who had a partial response to radiotherapy plus ipilimumab. This chain connects TRBV18 to TRBJ1-5; no reliable D call. The CDR3 reads CASSPLAVDQPQHF. The CDR3 nucleotides are TGTGCCAGCTCACCACTTGCGGTGGATCAGCCCCAGCATTTT.